This T cell receptor beta chain was profiled in a study of T cells in Graves' hyperthyroidism and ophthalmopathy. The study's findings and limits: Blood held most thyroid clonotypes expanded above 0.001 frequency. Ophthalmopathy prediction by the model preceded onset by a median approximately 6.9 months.

Template material for amplifying TCR beta CDR3 regions consisted of RNA transcripts. During a first-round RT-PCR of the TCR CDR3, the HTBI primer set was used. TCRdb used MiXCR to reprocess the multiplex PCR reads, holding one entry per CDR3 protein. The sample lists 600,000 or so distinct CDR3 sequences, under 60% seen once, with 6.5% to 9% in the top ten. The length of the CDR3 is 18 residues. Germline-derived CDR1 and CDR2 are SGHRS and YFSETQ. Concerning this clonotype: Its antigen remains unidentified.

The chain is built from TRBV5-1 and TRBJ2-5; D might be TRBD1 (6 bases). The DNA end favors TRBJ2-7, so the J call may be wrong. The sample taken for sequencing was peripheral blood or thyroid tissue (not recorded which). The TCR was taken from a woman aged 18-29 years with Graves' hyperthyroidism. The DNA of the CDR3 is TGCGCCAGCAGCTCGCGACCCCGCCAGGCAGGGGAAGTATACGAGCAGTACTTC. It yields the protein CASSSRPRQAGEVYEQYF.